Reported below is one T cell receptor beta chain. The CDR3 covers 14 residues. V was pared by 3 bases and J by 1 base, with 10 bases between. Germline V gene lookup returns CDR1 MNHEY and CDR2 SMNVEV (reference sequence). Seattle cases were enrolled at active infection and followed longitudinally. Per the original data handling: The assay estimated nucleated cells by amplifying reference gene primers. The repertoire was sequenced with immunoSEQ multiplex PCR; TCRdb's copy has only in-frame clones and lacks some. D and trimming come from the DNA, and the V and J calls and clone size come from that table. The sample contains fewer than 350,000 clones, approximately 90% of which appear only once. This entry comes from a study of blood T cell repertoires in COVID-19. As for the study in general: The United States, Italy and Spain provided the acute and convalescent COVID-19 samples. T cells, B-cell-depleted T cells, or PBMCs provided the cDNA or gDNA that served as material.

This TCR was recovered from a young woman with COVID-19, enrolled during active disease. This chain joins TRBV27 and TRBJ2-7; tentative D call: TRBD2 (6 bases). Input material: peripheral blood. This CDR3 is CASSFTSRSYEQYF. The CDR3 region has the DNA TGTGCCAGCAGTTTTACTAGCCGGTCCTACGAGCAGTACTTC.